This T cell receptor (beta chain) was sequenced for a study of blood T cell repertoires in COVID-19. Study in general: There were acute and convalescent COVID-19 samples, and they came from the United States, Italy and Spain. T cells, B-cell-depleted T cells, or PBMCs provided the cDNA or gDNA that served as material.

In the authors' methods: Scientists estimated how many nucleated cells there were by amplifying reference gene primers. Sequencing used immunoSEQ multiplex PCR; TCRdb keeps in-frame clones, though not all of them. V and J calls and clone size are as listed in that table; D and trimming were resolved from the DNA. The data hold 200,000 or so clones, with 70% to 90% observed a single time. This clone was seen only once. This CDR3 region has 13 residues. CDR1 MGHDK and CDR2 SYGVNS come from the germline V gene. V lost 2 bases and J 2 bases, leaving 6 bases between the germline ends. The sample was peripheral blood. The V and J genes are TRBV25-1 and TRBJ1-2, with D possibly being TRBD1 (6 bases). This TCR was sampled from a woman in her 50s with acute or convalescent COVID-19. Here the CDR3 DNA reads TGTGCCAGCAGTGAAGGACAGAACTATGGCTACACCTTC. This encodes CASSEGQNYGYTF.